This T cell receptor (beta chain) was identified during a study of post-analysis software for immune sequencing data. Background on the study: Secondary progressive, relapsing-remitting and progressive-relapsing multiple sclerosis were among the included disease courses.

There are a few counts of this clonotype. Its specificity is unknown. Built from TCR beta cDNA, the libraries had unique molecular identifiers in them. Starting from about 0.94 to 9.7 million T cells, the study yielded about 540,000 cDNA molecules. TCRdb redid the calling of the PCR reads with MiXCR, one entry per CDR3 protein. The sample lists roughly 800,000 distinct CDR3 sequences, 25% to 30% seen once, with roughly 0.54% in the top ten. Study-wide findings and caveats: Patients with multiple sclerosis recorded significantly lower normalized Chao1 diversity than controls, the study found. The five TRBV segments detected at higher frequency in patients than in controls included TRBV5-6, TRBV5-1 and TRBV20-1.

The CDR3 runs to 16 residues. The J segment lost 4 bases and the V segment lost 0 bases, leaving 3 bases of the junction unmatched. Germline V gene sequence: CDR1 SGHAT, CDR2 FQNNGV. Sequencing was done on a sample of blood. The chain joins TRBV11-2 to TRBJ2-1; 10 positions agree with TRBD1. The TCR sequence derives from a girl under 18 with multiple sclerosis. The CDR3 here is CASSLDRDRGYNEQFF. The DNA for the CDR3 is TGTGCCAGCAGCTTAGACAGGGACAGGGGTTACAATGAGCAGTTCTTC.